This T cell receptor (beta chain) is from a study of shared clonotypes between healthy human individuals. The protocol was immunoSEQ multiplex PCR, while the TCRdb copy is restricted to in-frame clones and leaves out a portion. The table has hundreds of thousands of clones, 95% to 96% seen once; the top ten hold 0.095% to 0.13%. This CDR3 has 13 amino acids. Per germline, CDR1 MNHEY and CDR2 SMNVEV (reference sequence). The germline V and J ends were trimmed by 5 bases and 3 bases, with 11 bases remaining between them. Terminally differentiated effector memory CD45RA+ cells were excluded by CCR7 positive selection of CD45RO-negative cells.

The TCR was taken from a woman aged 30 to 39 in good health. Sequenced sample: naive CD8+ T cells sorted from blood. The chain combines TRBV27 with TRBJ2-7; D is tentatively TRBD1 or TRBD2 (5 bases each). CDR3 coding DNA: TGTGCCAGCAGTCACGGGACGGGCTACGAGCAGTACTTC. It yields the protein CASSHGTGYEQYF.